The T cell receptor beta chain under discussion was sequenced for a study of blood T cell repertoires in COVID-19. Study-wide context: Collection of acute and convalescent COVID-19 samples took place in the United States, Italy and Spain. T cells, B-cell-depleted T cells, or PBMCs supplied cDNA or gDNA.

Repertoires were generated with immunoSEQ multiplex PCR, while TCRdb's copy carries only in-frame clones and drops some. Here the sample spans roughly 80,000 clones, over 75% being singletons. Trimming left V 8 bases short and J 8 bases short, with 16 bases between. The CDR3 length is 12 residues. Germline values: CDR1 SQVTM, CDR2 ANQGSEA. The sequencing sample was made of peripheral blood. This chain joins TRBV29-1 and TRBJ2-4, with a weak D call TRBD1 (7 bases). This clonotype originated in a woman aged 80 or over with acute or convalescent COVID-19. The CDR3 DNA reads TGCAGCTACTTGGAGGGGGCGGACATTCAGTACTTC. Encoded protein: CSYLEGADIQYF.